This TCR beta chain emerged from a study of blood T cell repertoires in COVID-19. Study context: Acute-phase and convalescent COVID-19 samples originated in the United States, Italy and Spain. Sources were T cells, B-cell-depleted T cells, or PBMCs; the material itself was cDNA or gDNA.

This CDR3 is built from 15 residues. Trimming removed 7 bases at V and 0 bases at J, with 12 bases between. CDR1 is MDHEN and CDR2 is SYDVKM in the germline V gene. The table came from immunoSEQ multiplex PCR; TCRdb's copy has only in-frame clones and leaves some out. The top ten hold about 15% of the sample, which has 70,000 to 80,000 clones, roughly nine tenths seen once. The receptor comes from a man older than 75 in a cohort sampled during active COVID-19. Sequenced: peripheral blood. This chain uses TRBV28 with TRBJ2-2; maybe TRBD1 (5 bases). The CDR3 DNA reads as TGTGCCAGCACCCTTCAGGGTCCGAACACCGGGGAGCTGTTTTTT. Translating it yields CASTLQGPNTGELFF.